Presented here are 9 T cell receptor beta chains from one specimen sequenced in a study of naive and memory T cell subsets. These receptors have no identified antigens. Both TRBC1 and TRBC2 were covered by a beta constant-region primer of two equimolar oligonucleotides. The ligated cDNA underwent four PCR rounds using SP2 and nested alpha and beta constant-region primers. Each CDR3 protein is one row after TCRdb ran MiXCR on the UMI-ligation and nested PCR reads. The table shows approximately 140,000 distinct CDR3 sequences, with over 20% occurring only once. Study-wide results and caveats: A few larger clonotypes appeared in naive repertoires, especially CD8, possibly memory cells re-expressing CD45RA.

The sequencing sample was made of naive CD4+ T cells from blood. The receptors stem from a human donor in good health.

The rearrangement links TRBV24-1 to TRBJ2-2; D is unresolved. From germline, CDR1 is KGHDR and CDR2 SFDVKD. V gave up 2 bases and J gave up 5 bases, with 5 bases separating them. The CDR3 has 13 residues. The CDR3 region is CATSDSTTGELFF. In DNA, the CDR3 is TGTGCCACCAGTGATTCCACTACCGGGGAGCTGTTTTTT.

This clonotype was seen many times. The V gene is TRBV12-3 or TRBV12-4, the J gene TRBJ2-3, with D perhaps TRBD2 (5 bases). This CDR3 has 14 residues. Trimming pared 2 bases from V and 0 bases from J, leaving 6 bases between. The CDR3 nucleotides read TGTGCCAGCAGTTTAACGGGGAGCACAGATACGCAGTATTTT. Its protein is CASSLTGSTDTQYF.

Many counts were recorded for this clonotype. The CDR3 bases are TGTGCCAGCAGCGCCCGGACAGGGGGCGGCGAGCAGTACTTC. Encoded protein: CASSARTGGGEQYF. The genes are TRBV9 and TRBJ2-7; 11 nucleotides align to TRBD1. There are 14 residues in the CDR3. Germline V CDR1 and CDR2: SGDLS, YYNGEE. V shed 3 bases, J shed 6 bases, and the junction held 5 bases outside the gene matches.

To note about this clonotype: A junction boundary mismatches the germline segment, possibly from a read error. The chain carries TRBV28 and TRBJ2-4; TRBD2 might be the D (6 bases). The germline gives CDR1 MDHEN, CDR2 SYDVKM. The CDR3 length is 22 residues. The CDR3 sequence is CASLGQGSGTSATYLAKIIQYF. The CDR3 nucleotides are TGTGCCAGCCTCGGCCAGGGATCCGGGACTTCTGCGACCTATCTAGCCAAAATCATTCAGTACTTC.

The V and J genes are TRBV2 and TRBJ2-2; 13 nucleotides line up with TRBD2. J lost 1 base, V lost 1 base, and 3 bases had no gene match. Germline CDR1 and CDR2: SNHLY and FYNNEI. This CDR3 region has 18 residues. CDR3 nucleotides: TGTGCCAGCAGTGAAGTTCGACTAGCGGGAGGGAACACCGGGGAGCTGTTTTTT. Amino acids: CASSEVRLAGGNTGELFF.

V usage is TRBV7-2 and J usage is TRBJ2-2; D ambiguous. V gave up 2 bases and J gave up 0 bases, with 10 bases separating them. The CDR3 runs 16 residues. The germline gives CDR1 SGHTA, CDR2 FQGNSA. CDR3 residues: CASSLKPATNTGELFF. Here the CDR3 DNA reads TGTGCCAGCAGCTTAAAGCCGGCAACGAACACCGGGGAGCTGTTTTTT. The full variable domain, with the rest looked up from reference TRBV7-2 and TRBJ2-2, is GAGVSQSPSNKVTEKGKDVELRCDPISGHTALYWYRQSLGQGLEFLIYFQGNSAPDKSGLPSDRFSAERTGGSVSTLTIQRTQQEDSAVYLCASSLKPATNTGELFFGEGSRLTVL.

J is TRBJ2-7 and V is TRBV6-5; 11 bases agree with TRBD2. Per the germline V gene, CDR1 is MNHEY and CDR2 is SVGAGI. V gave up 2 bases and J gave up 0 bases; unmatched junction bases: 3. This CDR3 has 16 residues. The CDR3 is CASSYLTSGGSYEQYF. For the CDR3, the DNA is TGTGCCAGCAGTTACCTAACTAGCGGGGGCTCCTACGAGCAGTACTTC.

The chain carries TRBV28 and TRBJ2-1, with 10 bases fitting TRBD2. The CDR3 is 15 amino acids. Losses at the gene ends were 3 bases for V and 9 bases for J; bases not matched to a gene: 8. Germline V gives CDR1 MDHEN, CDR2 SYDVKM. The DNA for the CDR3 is TGTGCCAGCAGTTTGGGGGTAGCGGGAGGTGTTGAGCAGTTCTTC. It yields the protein CASSLGVAGGVEQFF.

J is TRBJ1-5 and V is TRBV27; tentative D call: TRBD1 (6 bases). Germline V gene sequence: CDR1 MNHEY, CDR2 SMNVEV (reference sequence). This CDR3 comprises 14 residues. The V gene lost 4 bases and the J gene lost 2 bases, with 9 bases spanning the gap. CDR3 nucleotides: TGTGCCAGCAGTTATCGGACAGGCAATCAGCCCCAGCATTTT. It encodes CASSYRTGNQPQHF.